This TCR beta chain came from a study of shared clonotypes between healthy human individuals. The CDR3 is 14 amino acids. Germline values: CDR1 LNHDA, CDR2 SQIVND (reference sequence). J gave up 8 bases and V 4 bases, and 7 bases lay outside the gene matches. A single count supports this clone. The naive CD8 fraction comprised CD45RO-negative cells positively selected for CCR7 and excluded terminally differentiated effector memory CD45RA+ cells. Profiled with immunoSEQ multiplex PCR; TCRdb holds only in-frame clones, not every one. There are around 1.9 million clones in the sample; under 95% occur only once, and roughly 1.8% lies in the top ten.

The genes are TRBV19 and TRBJ1-4; 7 nucleotides match TRBD1. The source is a man between 18 and 35 years old in good health. Some clones in this sample may be carry-over from other donors' samples. The sample comprised naive CD8+ T cells from PBMCs. CDR3 in DNA: TGTGCCAGTAGTAGACAGGGAAGGGACGAAAAACTGTTTTTT. Residues: CASSRQGRDEKLFF.